These 11 T cell receptor beta chains originate from one sample sequenced in a study of cytomegalovirus exposure and HLA in healthy donors. PCR employed 60 Vbeta and 13 Jbeta primers. The method was immunoSEQ multiplex PCR; TCRdb's version includes in-frame clones alone and lacks a portion of them. The sample holds 150,000 to 200,000 clones, over 70% seen once. Material for sequencing was PBMCs. Receptor source: a male donor in good health and CMV-seronegative.

The gene calls are TRBV28 and TRBJ1-4; 8 bases are shared with TRBD1. The germline V gene has CDR1 MDHEN and CDR2 SYDVKM. J was trimmed by 3 bases and V by 1 base; bases with no gene match: 7. CDR3 length: 17 residues. The CDR3, as DNA: TGTGCCAGCAGTTTATACGGCAGGGGGCCGGCTAATGAAAAACTGTTTTTT. It specifies CASSLYGRGPANEKLFF.

The chain links TRBV30 to TRBJ2-3, with 8 bases aligning to TRBD2. Germline CDR1 reads GTSNPN; CDR2 reads SVGIG (reference sequence). The J segment lost 1 base and the V segment lost 0 bases, leaving 0 bases of the junction unmatched. This CDR3 is built from 14 residues. CDR3 DNA: TGTGCCTGGAGTGTAGCGGGAGGCACAGATACGCAGTATTTT. Residues: CAWSVAGGTDTQYF.

The chain links TRBV15 to TRBJ1-1; TRBD1 is a possible D gene (6 bases). Looked up from germline, CDR1 is LNHNV and CDR2 is YYDKDF (reference sequence). Between the trimmed V and J ends, which lost 5 bases and 0 bases, there was a span of 10 bases. The CDR3 spans 14 residues. The CDR3 is CATSGAGVNTEAFF. The CDR3 nucleotides read TGTGCCACCAGCGGGGCAGGGGTGAACACTGAAGCTTTCTTT.

The chain carries TRBV4-3 and TRBJ2-1; D not resolved. V was shortened by 1 base and J by 0 bases, with 7 bases between the two germline ends. Germline CDR1 is LGHNA and CDR2 is YSLEER. CDR3 length: 15 amino acids. The CDR3 here is CASSQVELSYNEQFF. Written as DNA, the CDR3 is TGCGCCAGCAGCCAAGTTGAGCTCTCCTACAATGAGCAGTTCTTC.

V and J are TRBV28 and TRBJ2-1; 10 nucleotides match TRBD2. Germline CDR1 reads MDHEN; CDR2 reads SYDVKM. J lost 3 bases, V lost 3 bases, and 20 bases had no gene match. CDR3 length: 21 amino acids. The CDR3 protein is CASSFYRFARIAGGNYNEQFF. CDR3 in DNA: TGTGCCAGCAGTTTTTATCGGTTCGCCCGTATAGCGGGAGGAAACTACAATGAGCAGTTCTTC.

The CDR3 sequence is CASSVALVNTGELFF. The CDR3 coding sequence is TGTGCCAGCAGCGTAGCCCTAGTGAACACCGGGGAGCTGTTTTTT. The chain has TRBV9 and TRBJ2-2, with D unresolved. Germline loops: CDR1 SGDLS, CDR2 YYNGEE. Trimming took off 0 bases at V and 1 base at J, with 7 bases between the two ends. The CDR3 extends over 15 amino acids. The variable domain in full, with the rest retrieved from reference TRBV9 and TRBJ2-2, is DSGVTQTPKHLITATGQRVTLRCSPRSGDLSVYWYQQSLDQGLQFLIQYYNGEERAKGNILERFSAQQFPDLHSELNLSSLELGDSALYFCASSVALVNTGELFFGEGSRLTVL.

This chain links TRBV5-1 with TRBJ2-4; TRBD2 agrees at 12 bases. CDR1 SGHRS and CDR2 YFSETQ come from the germline V gene. V shed 0 bases, J shed 10 bases, and the junction held 8 bases outside the gene matches. The length of the CDR3 is 16 residues. The CDR3 DNA is TGCGCCAGCAGCTTGGAAGCAACCCTAGCGGGAGGGATTCAGTACTTC. Residues: CASSLEATLAGGIQYF.

This chain connects TRBV12-5 to TRBJ2-1; 8 bases map to TRBD2. The trim removed 7 bases at V and 4 bases at J, leaving 6 bases unmatched. The CDR3 extends over 14 amino acids. Per germline, CDR1 LGHNT and CDR2 FRNRAP. DNA of the CDR3: TGTGCTAGTGCCCCCCTAGCGGGTTACAATGAGCAGTTCTTC. It yields the protein CASAPLAGYNEQFF. Full variable domain (remainder filled in from reference TRBV12-5 and TRBJ2-1): DARVTQTPRHKVTEMGQEVTMRCQPILGHNTVFWYRQTMMQGLELLAYFRNRAPLDDSGMPKDRFSAEMPDATLATLKIQPSEPRDSAVYFCASAPLAGYNEQFFGPGTRLTVL.

CDR3 region: CATSRDLVWSSGRAGYYNEQFF. For the CDR3, the DNA is TGTGCCACCAGCAGAGATCTTGTATGGTCTAGCGGGAGGGCCGGGTACTACAATGAGCAGTTCTTC. The rearrangement joins TRBV15 to TRBJ2-1; 12 nucleotides line up with TRBD2. The junction had 18 bases not matched to a gene; V was cut back by 0 bases and J by 3 bases. Looked up from germline, CDR1 is LNHNV and CDR2 is YYDKDF (reference sequence). This CDR3 comprises 22 residues.

The gene calls are TRBV27 and TRBJ1-3; D unresolved. CDR1 is MNHEY, CDR2 SMNVEV, per germline (reference sequence). Trimming stripped 6 bases from V and 4 bases from J, with 16 bases between. This CDR3 is built from 15 residues. The CDR3 bases are TGTGCCAGCAGCCCCGCGGGATCCATCGGAAACACCATATATTTT. This encodes CASSPAGSIGNTIYF.

The CDR3 is CAISEASIEGDTEAFF. The CDR3 region has the DNA TGTGCCATCAGTGAGGCGAGTATTGAGGGCGACACTGAAGCTTTCTTT. The V call is TRBV10-3, the J call TRBJ1-1; the D is unclear. Germline V gives CDR1 ENHRY, CDR2 SYGVKD. This CDR3 region has 16 residues. The V end lost 2 bases, the J end lost 3 bases, and 16 bases lay between the germline ends.